A single sample is the source of the 31 T cell receptor beta chains below, sequenced in a study of cytomegalovirus exposure and HLA in healthy donors. PCR primers comprised 60 Vbeta and 13 Jbeta primers. Assay used: immunoSEQ multiplex PCR; TCRdb lists only in-frame clones, some missing. The data hold about 160,000 clones, with roughly four fifths observed a single time. The sequencing input was PBMCs. These receptors all stem from a female donor in good health and CMV-seronegative.

This chain connects TRBV9 to TRBJ2-1; 10 nucleotides match TRBD2. Germline trimming cut 1 base from V and 6 bases from J; bases unmatched to any gene: 4. CDR3 length equals 15 residues. Germline-derived CDR1 and CDR2 are SGDLS and YYNGEE. DNA of the CDR3: TGTGCCAGCAGCGTATTAGCGGGAGGAGTCAATGAGCAGTTCTTC. It specifies CASSVLAGGVNEQFF.

The chain recombines TRBV5-1 with TRBJ2-7; D is possibly TRBD1 (6 bases). The germline CDR1 and CDR2 sequences are SGHRS and YFSETQ. Trimming cost V 0 bases and J 3 bases, with 7 bases left between them. The length of the CDR3 is 13 residues. Written as DNA, the CDR3 is TGCGCCAGCAGCTTGGACAGGGTCTACGAGCAGTACTTC. This sequence encodes CASSLDRVYEQYF.

The chain recombines TRBV15 with TRBJ2-3; D is unresolved. The CDR3 extends over 15 amino acids. In germline, CDR1 is LNHNV, CDR2 YYDKDF (reference sequence). The V end was cut by 9 bases, the J end by 3 bases, with 19 bases between. The CDR3 nucleotides read TGTGCCACGCGCGGCGGCGGCTCCGGGACAGATACGCAGTATTTT. Amino acids: CATRGGGSGTDTQYF.

The chain joins TRBV5-4 to TRBJ2-3; a weak D match, TRBD1 (8 bases). Germline CDR1 and CDR2: SGHNT and YYREEE (reference sequence). The V and J ends lost 4 bases and 3 bases respectively, with 15 bases between them. The CDR3 has 15 residues. CDR3 amino acids: CASSSTGGGTDTQYF. As DNA, the CDR3 is TGTGCCAGCAGCAGCACAGGGGGGGGAACAGATACGCAGTATTTT.

This clone was recorded only once. The V and J genes are TRBV6-4 and TRBJ2-3; no definite D call. This CDR3 has 16 residues. The germline V gene has CDR1 MRHNA and CDR2 SNTAGT. The V gene lost 4 bases and the J gene lost 1 base, with 15 bases spanning the gap. CDR3 DNA: TGTGCCAGCAGTGCGTCAGCGACCTTGGGCACAGATACGCAGTATTTT. Encoded protein: CASSASATLGTDTQYF.

The chain combines TRBV6-5 with TRBJ2-3; maybe TRBD2 (7 bases). The germline V and J ends were trimmed by 6 bases and 3 bases, with 16 bases remaining between them. CDR3 size: 15 residues. Germline V gives CDR1 MNHEY, CDR2 SVGAGI. CDR3 nucleotide sequence: TGTGCCAGCAGCCCCGAGGGGGGGCCGACAGATACGCAGTATTTT. Translated: CASSPEGGPTDTQYF.

Only one count was recorded for this clone. Other nucleotide sequences in the sample specify the same CDR3. The chain carries TRBV20-1 and TRBJ2-7; D unclear. The length of the CDR3 is 11 residues. With 0 bases removed from V and 3 bases from J, the gap between germline ends came to 3 bases. Germline V gene sequence: CDR1 DFQATT, CDR2 SNEGSKA (reference sequence). The CDR3 DNA is TGCAGTGCTAGAGACAGCTACGAGCAGTACTTC. It specifies CSARDSYEQYF.

This chain connects TRBV6-1 to TRBJ1-4; D call uncertain. CDR1 MNHNS and CDR2 SASEGT come from the germline V gene. V lost 6 bases and J 0 bases, leaving 8 bases between the germline ends. This CDR3 spans 14 amino acids. The CDR3 bases are TGTGCCAGCAGGGAGATCGCAACTAATGAAAAACTGTTTTTT. Its protein product is CASREIATNEKLFF.

This clone was counted a few times. This sequence joins TRBV6-5 and TRBJ1-3; a weak D match, TRBD1 (6 bases). Trimming left V 0 bases short and J 4 bases short, with 13 bases between. Germline CDR1 MNHEY, CDR2 SVGAGI. The length of the CDR3 is 16 residues. CDR3 sequence: CASSYSGQGIGNTIYF. CDR3 in DNA: TGTGCCAGCAGTTACTCGGGCCAGGGGATCGGAAACACCATATATTTT.

The chain carries TRBV15 and TRBJ2-5; D not certain. The V gene lost 3 bases and the J gene lost 5 bases, with 10 bases spanning the gap. The CDR3 is made up of 13 amino acids. Germline V gives CDR1 LNHNV, CDR2 YYDKDF (reference sequence). CDR3 sequence: CATSSLPSETQYF. CDR3 DNA: TGTGCCACCAGCAGCCTCCCGTCGGAGACCCAGTACTTC.

The chain links TRBV4-2 to TRBJ2-7; tentative D call: TRBD2 (6 bases). Germline CDR1 and CDR2: LGHNA and YNFKEQ. V lost 0 bases to trimming and J lost 5 bases, with 17 bases between them. The CDR3 runs 16 residues. The CDR3 sequence: CASSQEEGQGSNEQYF. CDR3 sequence (DNA): TGTGCCAGCAGCCAAGAGGAGGGGCAAGGGAGCAACGAGCAGTACTTC.

J is TRBJ2-1 and V is TRBV10-3; 9 bases are shared with TRBD2. This CDR3 is built from 18 residues. Germline V gene sequence: CDR1 ENHRY, CDR2 SYGVKD. V trimming: 0 bases; J trimming: 4 bases; junction bases outside the gene matches: 10. This chain's CDR3 is CAISESGGGAGGYNEQFF. Here the CDR3 DNA reads TGTGCCATCAGTGAGTCCGGAGGGGGCGCGGGGGGGTACAATGAGCAGTTCTTC.

This clone was detected a few times. The genes are TRBV5-1 and TRBJ1-2; D is perhaps TRBD1 (5 bases). Trimming stripped 2 bases from V and 0 bases from J, with 8 bases between. This CDR3 spans 14 amino acids. The V gene's germline CDR1 is SGHRS and CDR2 YFSETQ. CDR3 loop: CASSLQATNYGYTF. The CDR3 region has the DNA TGCGCCAGCAGCTTACAGGCAACTAACTATGGCTACACCTTC.

This clone occurred a few times. The chain links TRBV20-1 to TRBJ1-4, with D hard to call. The germline V gene has CDR1 DFQATT and CDR2 SNEGSKA (reference sequence). The CDR3 is 11 amino acids. V was trimmed by 3 bases and J by 7 bases, leaving 6 bases between them. DNA for the CDR3: TGCAGTGCTAGGGGAGTTGAAAAACTGTTTTTT. As protein: CSARGVEKLFF.

The J gene is TRBJ2-6, the V gene TRBV25-1, with a possible D match to TRBD2 (5 bases). CDR1 is MGHDK and CDR2 is SYGVNS in the germline V gene. This CDR3 has 17 residues. Deletions cut 0 bases from V and 0 bases from J, with 9 bases between. CDR3 nucleotides: TGTGCCAGCAGTGAATATGGGGAGCACTCTGGGGCCAACGTCCTGACTTTC. As protein: CASSEYGEHSGANVLTF.

This clone came up once. This chain connects TRBV7-6 to TRBJ2-1, with D possibly being TRBD2 (5 bases). V lost 1 base, J lost 5 bases, and 12 bases lay in between. The CDR3 totals 15 residues. Germline V CDR1 and CDR2: SGHVS, FNYEAQ. The CDR3 DNA is TGTGCCAGCAGCTTAGGAGAGGGAGTACACAATGAGCAGTTCTTC. This translates into CASSLGEGVHNEQFF.

The rearrangement joins TRBV7-9 to TRBJ2-7; 14 bases fit TRBD2. Germline V gene sequence: CDR1 SEHNR, CDR2 FQNEAQ (reference sequence). Trimming took 5 bases from V and 3 from J; bases not matched to a gene: 6. The CDR3 consists of 16 residues. CDR3 bases: TGTGCCAGCAGCGCCCCCGGGACTAGCGGGGGCTACGAGCAGTACTTC. The encoded protein is CASSAPGTSGGYEQYF. Combining the CDR3 with reference TRBV7-9 and TRBJ2-7 gives the whole variable domain DTGVSQNPRHKITKRGQNVTFRCDPISEHNRLYWYRQTLGQGPEFLTYFQNEAQLEKSRLLSDRFSAERPKGSFSTLEIQRTEQGDSAMYLCASSAPGTSGGYEQYFGPGTRLTVT.

The chain employs TRBV7-3 and TRBJ2-3; D is undetermined. This CDR3 contains 11 residues. Germline V gene data show CDR1 as SGHTA and CDR2 as FQGTGA. The V and J ends lost 5 bases and 3 bases respectively, with 3 bases between them. The CDR3: CASSQTDTQYF. DNA of the CDR3: TGTGCCAGCAGCCAAACAGATACGCAGTATTTT.

This sequence joins TRBV28 and TRBJ2-7; TRBD2 agrees at 12 bases. Trimming at V came to 3 bases and at J to 7 bases, leaving 13 bases not matched to a gene. The germline V gene encodes CDR1 MDHEN and CDR2 SYDVKM. This CDR3 has 17 amino acids. The CDR3 DNA is TGTGCCAGCAGTTTTAGCAGGGAACTAGCGGGAGGTAGGGAGCAGTACTTC. This gives the protein CASSFSRELAGGREQYF. The full variable domain, with the rest looked up from reference TRBV28 and TRBJ2-7, is DVKVTQSSRYLVKRTGEKVFLECVQDMDHENMFWYRQDPGLGLRLIYFSYDVKMKEKGDIPEGYSVSREKKERFSLILESASTNQTSMYLCASSFSRELAGGREQYFGPGTRLTVT.

The V and J genes are TRBV19 and TRBJ2-3; tentative D call: TRBD1 (6 bases). This CDR3 comprises 14 residues. Per germline, CDR1 LNHDA and CDR2 SQIVND (reference sequence). Trimming removed 3 bases from V and 4 bases from J, with 11 bases in between. CDR3 nucleotides: TGTGCCAGTAGTATTGTGGGACAAGCAGATACGCAGTATTTT. It translates to CASSIVGQADTQYF.

There are a few counts of this clone. This chain joins TRBV7-2 and TRBJ2-3, with 12 bases that match TRBD2. V was pared by 1 base and J by 1 base, with 3 bases of the junction left unmatched. The CDR3 is 17 residues long. Per the germline V gene, CDR1 is SGHTA and CDR2 is FQGNSA. The CDR3 region has the DNA TGTGCCAGCAGCTTAGGTACTAGCGGGGGGCGCACAGATACGCAGTATTTT. Its translation is CASSLGTSGGRTDTQYF.

The J gene is TRBJ1-2, the V gene TRBV6-6; perhaps TRBD1 as D (6 bases). The length of the CDR3 is 13 residues. Germline V gene data show CDR1 as MNHNY and CDR2 as SVGAGI (reference sequence). The ends were cut back, 7 bases at V and 8 bases at J, with 17 bases in the middle. The CDR3 is CASTPGTLKGYTF. The CDR3, as DNA: TGTGCCAGCACACCCGGGACATTGAAAGGCTACACCTTC.

This clone came up a few times. The chain combines TRBV9 with TRBJ2-7; weak D call: TRBD1 (6 bases). The CDR3 contains 14 residues. Between the trimmed V and J ends, which lost 0 bases and 2 bases, there was a span of 9 bases. The germline gives CDR1 SGDLS, CDR2 YYNGEE. CDR3 loop: CASSVGDKAYEQYF. Written as DNA, the CDR3 is TGTGCCAGCAGCGTAGGGGACAAAGCCTACGAGCAGTACTTC.

This clone has only a few counts. The chain employs TRBV5-4 and TRBJ1-2; unclear D gene. CDR3 length equals 14 residues. CDR1 is SGHNT, CDR2 YYREEE, per germline (reference sequence). Between the trimmed V and J ends, which lost 4 bases and 2 bases, there was a span of 12 bases. CDR3 in amino acids: CASSASPVNYGYTF. CDR3 nucleotides: TGTGCCAGCAGCGCGTCCCCGGTAAACTATGGCTACACCTTC.

The chain is built from TRBV6-6 and TRBJ1-4, with D perhaps TRBD1 (5 bases). This CDR3 spans 12 amino acids. The V end lost 2 bases, the J end lost 7 bases, and 5 bases lay between the germline ends. Germline assignment: CDR1 MNHNY and CDR2 SVGAGI (reference sequence). For the CDR3, the DNA is TGTGCCAGCAGTTACGGGGCTGAAAAACTGTTTTTT. This translates into CASSYGAEKLFF.

The rearrangement joins TRBV9 to TRBJ2-6, with no clear D. V was trimmed by 4 bases and J by 2 bases, leaving 10 bases between them. The CDR3 is made up of 15 amino acids. Germline V gives CDR1 SGDLS, CDR2 YYNGEE. Here the CDR3 reads CASSPPQAGANVLTF. CDR3 DNA sequence: TGTGCCAGCAGCCCGCCCCAGGCTGGGGCCAACGTCCTGACTTTC.

This clone was counted between two and nine times. The chain carries TRBV29-1 and TRBJ2-7; 9 positions agree with TRBD1. V lost 6 bases to trimming and J lost 6 bases; unmatched junction nucleotides: 9. Looked up from germline, CDR1 is SQVTM and CDR2 is ANQGSEA. This CDR3 contains 13 residues. The CDR3 region has the DNA TGCAGCGTCTCCGGGACAGGGAAGGCCGAGCAGTACTTC. Amino acids: CSVSGTGKAEQYF.

The chain joins TRBV7-2 to TRBJ1-2, with 9 positions matching TRBD1. The germline V gene has CDR1 SGHTA and CDR2 FQGNSA. This CDR3 is 15 amino acids long. Unmatched junction bases numbered 6, after V lost 4 bases and J lost 3 bases. DNA for the CDR3: TGTGCCAGCAGCTACGACAGGGGGTCCCACTATGGCTACACCTTC. It translates to CASSYDRGSHYGYTF. The whole variable domain, remainder taken from reference TRBV7-2 and TRBJ1-2, is GAGVSQSPSNKVTEKGKDVELRCDPISGHTALYWYRQSLGQGLEFLIYFQGNSAPDKSGLPSDRFSAERTGGSVSTLTIQRTQQEDSAVYLCASSYDRGSHYGYTFGSGTRLTVV.

The V and J genes are TRBV19 and TRBJ2-7; D remains ambiguous. CDR3 size: 13 residues. Germline CDR1 LNHDA, CDR2 SQIVND (reference sequence). Trimming shortened V by 5 bases and J by 6 bases, and 14 bases separated the two germline ends. CDR3 in amino acids: CASSSQTVTEQYF. CDR3 nucleotides: TGTGCCAGTAGTTCCCAAACTGTCACCGAGCAGTACTTC.

This clone was observed a single time. The chain employs TRBV5-1 and TRBJ1-2, with 9 bases matching TRBD1. Looked up from germline, CDR1 is SGHRS and CDR2 is YFSETQ. This CDR3 has 13 residues. The trim removed 4 bases at V and 8 bases at J, leaving 6 bases unmatched. In nucleotides, the CDR3 is TGCGCCAGCAGCGGACAGGGGACGCTGGGCTACACCTTC. Protein sequence: CASSGQGTLGYTF.

This clone was detected a few times. This sequence joins TRBV28 and TRBJ2-5; D may be TRBD2 (5 bases). Per the germline V gene, CDR1 is MDHEN and CDR2 is SYDVKM. The CDR3 has 13 residues. V shed 5 bases and J shed 5 bases, with 12 bases lying between them. This CDR3 reads CASSPGLGETQYF. CDR3 sequence (DNA): TGTGCCAGCAGTCCAGGACTGGGGGAGACCCAGTACTTC.